Below, 12 T cell receptor beta chains from the same sample are listed, as sequenced in a study of T cell responses to AZD1222 COVID-19 vaccine (dated by TCRdb to about 2021). The intended sense of this specimen's time point label: about 28 days (+/-7) after the second vaccine dose. The method was the immunoSEQ multiplex PCR assay. What TCRdb holds here is the immuneACCESS table cut down to in-frame rearrangements. Part of the clones is not present; checked against another copy, under half of the missing clones reflect an unresolved V gene, and the others are unexplained. For this sample the table gives around 200,000 clones, of which 85% to 95% were detected only once. The ten most abundant clones make up roughly 1.7% of the sample. The sequencing used peripheral blood, collected 28 days after the second AZD1222 dose. The origin of the receptors is an adult who received the AZD1222 COVID-19 vaccine.

This sequence joins TRBV4-3 and TRBJ2-2; D uncertain. This CDR3 is 16 amino acids long. Trimming removed 8 bases at V and 1 base at J, with 17 bases between. Per the germline V gene, CDR1 is LGHNA and CDR2 is YSLEER. The CDR3 sequence is CASAPILTVNTGELFF. CDR3 sequence (DNA): TGCGCCAGCGCCCCCATCCTCACAGTGAACACCGGGGAGCTGTTTTTT.

This chain uses TRBV25-1 with TRBJ1-2; D possibly corresponds to TRBD1 (5 bases). The germline V gene encodes CDR1 MGHDK and CDR2 SYGVNS. V lost 1 base, J lost 6 bases, and 9 bases lay in between. The length of the CDR3 is 13 residues. The CDR3 nucleotides read TGTGCCAGCAGTGAATTTGGCAGGGATGGCTACACCTTC. Translation: CASSEFGRDGYTF.

V usage is TRBV9 and J usage is TRBJ1-5; TRBD1 matches 7 bases. The V and J ends lost 2 bases and 2 bases, in that order; junction bases with no gene match: 1. CDR3 length equals 14 residues. Germline values: CDR1 SGDLS, CDR2 YYNGEE. The CDR3 reads CASSVGQGNQPQHF. The DNA of the CDR3 is TGTGCCAGCAGCGTCGGACAGGGCAATCAGCCCCAGCATTTT.

The chain combines TRBV12-3 or TRBV12-4 with TRBJ1-1; weak D call: TRBD1 (5 bases). Trimming cost V 5 bases and J 2 bases, with 9 bases left between them. The CDR3 contains 13 residues. The CDR3 loop reads CASSATVNTEAFF. CDR3 sequence (DNA): TGTGCCAGCAGTGCGACAGTAAACACTGAAGCTTTCTTT.

The chain uses TRBV9 and TRBJ1-3; no clear D gene. The V end was cut by 4 bases, the J end by 1 base, with 12 bases between. The length of the CDR3 is 15 residues. The germline V gene has CDR1 SGDLS and CDR2 YYNGEE. CDR3 sequence: CASSLTSASGNTIYF. In DNA, the CDR3 is TGTGCCAGCAGCCTAACGTCCGCTTCTGGAAACACCATATATTTT.

The CDR3 sequence is CASSDSGTANTGELFF. DNA of the CDR3: TGTGCCAGCAGTGATTCCGGGACAGCGAACACCGGGGAGCTGTTTTTT. The chain carries TRBV6-4 and TRBJ2-2, with TRBD1 identical over 7 bases. The length of the CDR3 is 16 residues. The J segment lost 0 bases and the V segment lost 3 bases, leaving 4 bases of the junction unmatched. Germline CDR1 and CDR2: MRHNA and SNTAGT.

The rearrangement joins TRBV5-4 to TRBJ2-7; tentative D call: TRBD1 (5 bases). CDR1 is SGHNT and CDR2 is YYREEE in the germline V gene (reference sequence). V was clipped by 4 bases and J by 0 bases, with 14 bases between them. This CDR3 spans 15 amino acids. The CDR3 region is CASSIGYGHSYEQYF. The CDR3 DNA is TGTGCCAGCAGCATCGGGTACGGACACTCCTACGAGCAGTACTTC.

The chain joins TRBV7-9 to TRBJ2-2; D remains unclear. Germline assignment: CDR1 SEHNR and CDR2 FQNEAQ (reference sequence). V shed 7 bases and J shed 6 bases, with 9 bases lying between them. This CDR3 contains 12 residues. The CDR3 reads CASTTWAGELFF. The CDR3 region has the DNA TGTGCCAGCACCACCTGGGCCGGGGAGCTGTTTTTT.

The chain uses TRBV29-1 and TRBJ2-7, with D possibly being TRBD1 (7 bases). CDR1 SQVTM and CDR2 ANQGSEA come from the germline V gene. The V gene lost 7 bases and the J gene lost 2 bases, with 15 bases spanning the gap. The CDR3 runs to 13 residues. Here the CDR3 reads CSALQGGPYEQYF. The CDR3 DNA reads as TGCAGCGCCTTGCAGGGGGGTCCCTACGAGCAGTACTTC.

This chain uses TRBV7-3 with TRBJ1-1; D is perhaps TRBD1 (6 bases). CDR1 is SGHTA, CDR2 FQGTGA, per germline. The V end was cut by 1 base, the J end by 6 bases, with 18 bases between. This CDR3 is 16 amino acids long. This CDR3 is CASSLNLRSRGAEAFF. CDR3 coding DNA: TGTGCCAGCAGCTTAAATCTTAGGTCCAGGGGCGCTGAAGCTTTCTTT.

The V and J genes are TRBV28 and TRBJ1-1; 7 bases line up with TRBD1. There are 13 residues in the CDR3. Germline CDR1 MDHEN, CDR2 SYDVKM. The ends lost 5 bases at V and 3 bases at J; junction bases unmatched: 3. For the CDR3, the DNA is TGTGCCAGCAGTCCTACAGGGGACACTGAAGCTTTCTTT. Encoded protein: CASSPTGDTEAFF.

The chain joins TRBV7-3 to TRBJ2-1; 9 nucleotides match TRBD2. Trimming took 6 bases from V and 5 from J; bases not matched to a gene: 8. CDR1 and CDR2 from the germline V gene are SGHTA and FQGTGA. This CDR3 has 15 residues. Here the CDR3 reads CASSPSGVKDNEQFF. CDR3 DNA: TGTGCCAGCAGTCCTAGCGGGGTTAAGGACAATGAGCAGTTCTTC.